These 29 T cell receptor beta chains came from one sample sequenced in a study of T cell repertoires in cytomegalovirus infection (dated by TCRdb to between 2019 and 2020). TCRdb lists the instrument as Illumina HiSeq 1500. TCRdb handled the public reads itself, with Q25 trimming in fastp and clone calling in MiXCR, and kept productive beta chains. Merged by CDR3 protein, the rows form single entries marked with the most common genes and DNA. The sample records around 450,000 distinct CDR3 sequences, approximately 10% of which are singletons. The leading ten clones occupy roughly 10% of the sample. The specimen was PBMCs. The receptor set was obtained from a human donor in good health (CMV status not recorded). Some clones in this sample may be carry-over from other donors' samples.

This clonotype has at least ten counts. The V gene is TRBV29-1, the J gene TRBJ2-1, with 13 bases that match TRBD2. The germline gives CDR1 SQVTM, CDR2 ANQGSEA. V lost 7 bases and J lost 4; bases outside the gene matches: 4. The CDR3 runs 14 residues. The CDR3 loop reads CSGGLAGVYNEQFF. CDR3 in DNA: TGCAGCGGCGGACTAGCGGGAGTGTACAATGAGCAGTTCTTC.

This clonotype was picked up many times. This chain uses TRBV27 with TRBJ2-5; possibly TRBD1 or TRBD2 for D (6 bases each). Trimming pared 2 bases from V and 2 bases from J, leaving 9 bases between. Germline CDR1 reads MNHEY; CDR2 reads SMNVEV (reference sequence). This CDR3 has 14 residues. This CDR3 reads CASSLGGTQETQYF. In DNA form, the CDR3 reads TGTGCCAGCAGTTTAGGGGGGACACAAGAGACCCAGTACTTC.

This clonotype came up many times. This chain uses TRBV24-1 with TRBJ2-1, with D tentatively TRBD2 (6 bases). The CDR3 has 15 residues. Trimming removed 2 bases at V and 5 bases at J, with 12 bases between. Per the germline V gene, CDR1 is KGHDR and CDR2 is SFDVKD. The CDR3 region has the DNA TGTGCCACCAGTGATTCTGAGCGGGCCGACAATGAGCAGTTCTTC. Its protein is CATSDSERADNEQFF.

At least ten counts were recorded for this clonotype. In DNA form, the CDR3 reads TGTGCCAGCAGTTACTCGGCGGTAGCGGGAGCTGAGCAGTTCTTC. It translates to CASSYSAVAGAEQFF. The chain uses TRBV6-6 and TRBJ2-1, with 9 bases fitting TRBD2. Unmatched junction bases numbered 6, after V lost 0 bases and J lost 9 bases. CDR3 length equals 15 residues. Germline assignment: CDR1 MNHNY and CDR2 SVGAGI (reference sequence).

This rearrangement joins TRBV6-4 to TRBJ1-5, with D unresolved. The V gene's germline CDR1 is MRHNA and CDR2 SNTAGT. V lost 6 bases and J 4 bases, leaving 13 bases between the germline ends. This CDR3 contains 14 residues. CDR3 DNA sequence: TGTGCCAGCAGCCCCTCTACCCCGAATCAGCCCCAGCATTTT. Translated: CASSPSTPNQPQHF.

The rearrangement joins TRBV5-6 to TRBJ1-2, with D possibly TRBD1 on 5 matching bases. The CDR3 spans 13 residues. V was trimmed by 4 bases and J by 6 bases, leaving 13 bases between them. CDR1 is SGHDT and CDR2 is YYEEEE in the germline V gene. The CDR3 DNA sequence: TGTGCCAGCAGCCGCAGGGTTAGGGATGGCTACACCTTC. This codes for CASSRRVRDGYTF.

In this sample, this clonotype turned up many times. V and J are TRBV7-3 and TRBJ2-2; D is undetermined. The CDR3 totals 14 residues. Germline assignment: CDR1 SGHTA and CDR2 FQGTGA. Trimming took off 1 base at V and 4 bases at J, with 7 bases between the two ends. The CDR3: CASSLSRTTGELFF. CDR3 nucleotides: TGTGCCAGCAGCTTAAGCAGAACCACCGGGGAGCTGTTTTTT. Looking up the rest from reference TRBV7-3 and TRBJ2-2 gives the full variable domain: GAGVSQTPSNKVTEKGKYVELRCDPISGHTALYWYRQSLGQGPEFLIYFQGTGAADDSGLPNDRFFAVRPEGSVSTLKIQRTERGDSAVYLCASSLSRTTGELFFGEGSRLTVL.

This clonotype was counted between two and nine times. The rearrangement links TRBV28 to TRBJ2-1; 10 bases are a match to TRBD2. Germline V gene sequence: CDR1 MDHEN, CDR2 SYDVKM. With V trimmed by 8 bases and J by 10 bases, 2 bases remained unmatched. The CDR3 sequence is 11 residues long. The CDR3 sequence is CASQGLAEQFF. The DNA for the CDR3 is TGTGCCAGCCAGGGACTAGCGGAGCAGTTCTTC.

Only a few counts were recorded for this clonotype. CDR3 region: CASSPREGTYGYTF. The CDR3 region has the DNA TGTGCCAGCAGCCCTCGGGAGGGGACGTATGGCTACACCTTC. The chain is built from TRBV3-1 and TRBJ1-2, with D possibly matching TRBD1 (5 bases). The CDR3 length is 14 residues. Germline CDR1 is LGHDT and CDR2 is YNNKEL (reference sequence). The ends were cut back, 4 bases at V and 5 bases at J, with 14 bases in the middle.

This clonotype was seen repeatedly, ten times or more. This sequence joins TRBV6-1 and TRBJ1-5; D possibly corresponds to TRBD1 (5 bases). CDR3 size: 15 residues. The germline gives CDR1 MNHNS, CDR2 SASEGT. Trimming shortened V by 7 bases and J by 2 bases, and 15 bases separated the two germline ends. The CDR3 DNA follows: TGTGCCAGCATCAGGGAAGGGTTGGGCAATCAGCCCCAGCATTTT. This gives the protein CASIREGLGNQPQHF.

This clonotype was counted at least ten times. J is TRBJ2-7 and V is TRBV11-1, with no clear D. This CDR3 comprises 12 residues. The germline V gene encodes CDR1 SGHAT and CDR2 FQDESV (reference sequence). Trimming left V 4 bases short and J 6 bases short, with 10 bases between. The CDR3 DNA reads as TGTGCCAGCAGCTCAGCTAGGAGCGAGCAGTACTTC. Residues: CASSSARSEQYF.

This chain connects TRBV7-9 to TRBJ1-5; 7 bases line up with TRBD1. The V gene's germline CDR1 is SEHNR and CDR2 FQNEAQ (reference sequence). After removal of 0 bases from V and 0 bases from J, the junction contained 5 bases not matched to a gene. The CDR3 runs 17 residues. The CDR3 protein is CASSLAGGQYSNQPQHF. The CDR3 region has the DNA TGTGCCAGCAGCTTAGCCGGGGGACAGTATAGCAATCAGCCCCAGCATTTT.

The chain is built from TRBV13 and TRBJ1-2; 7 nucleotides line up with TRBD1. V dropped 0 bases and J dropped 2; count of bases not matched to a gene: 3. Germline loops: CDR1 PRHDT, CDR2 FYEKMQ (reference sequence). The CDR3 length is 15 residues. CDR3 nucleotide sequence: TGTGCCAGCAGCTTAGGCCAGACAGGGAACTATGGCTACACCTTC. Protein sequence: CASSLGQTGNYGYTF. Full variable domain (missing parts from reference TRBV13 and TRBJ1-2): AAGVIQSPRHLIKEKRETATLKCYPIPRHDTVYWYQQGPGQDPQFLISFYEKMQSDKGSIPDRFSAQQFSDYHSELNMSSLELGDSALYFCASSLGQTGNYGYTFGSGTRLTVV.

This clonotype turned up a few times. The chain links TRBV5-4 to TRBJ2-3, with TRBD1 identical over 10 bases. The germline gives CDR1 SGHNT, CDR2 YYREEE (reference sequence). J gave up 5 bases and V 4 bases, and 7 bases lay outside the gene matches. CDR3 length: 15 residues. CDR3 in DNA: TGTGCCAGCAGCGCTAGACAGGGGGCAGGAGATACGCAGTATTTT. It yields the protein CASSARQGAGDTQYF.

This clonotype occurred a few times. The chain has TRBV3-1 and TRBJ2-1, with 7 bases that match TRBD2. Germline V gene data show CDR1 as LGHDT and CDR2 as YNNKEL (reference sequence). The CDR3 sequence is 19 residues long. The ends lost 4 bases at V and 2 bases at J; junction bases unmatched: 17. The CDR3 spells CASSPWASGFLRAYNEQFF. In DNA form, the CDR3 reads TGTGCCAGCAGCCCCTGGGCTAGCGGTTTTCTCCGGGCCTACAATGAGCAGTTCTTC.

This clonotype showed up many times. This rearrangement joins TRBV11-1 to TRBJ1-1; D unclear. V lost 1 base and J lost 0, with 9 bases in between. CDR3 length: 15 amino acids. The germline gives CDR1 SGHAT, CDR2 FQDESV (reference sequence). This CDR3 reads CASSLGRRLNTEAFF. CDR3 DNA: TGTGCCAGCAGCTTAGGACGTAGGCTGAACACTGAAGCTTTCTTT.

This clonotype was counted ten times or more. The chain joins TRBV15 to TRBJ2-5, with D possibly matching TRBD2 (5 bases). Germline CDR1 and CDR2: LNHNV and YYDKDF (reference sequence). This CDR3 region has 15 residues. The V and J ends lost 0 bases and 1 base respectively, with 9 bases between them. The DNA for the CDR3 is TGTGCCACCAGCAGAGATCGGGGTCCCCAAGAGACCCAGTACTTC. It encodes CATSRDRGPQETQYF.

This clonotype was seen a handful of times. The CDR3 sequence: CSVEDTPHWREGPLWDNEQFF. DNA of the CDR3: TGCAGCGTTGAAGATACTCCCCATTGGCGGGAGGGCCCCTTGTGGGACAATGAGCAGTTCTTC. V gene TRBV29-1 combines with J gene TRBJ2-1; 9 bases map to TRBD2. The CDR3 length is 21 residues. V lost 0 bases to trimming and J lost 5 bases; unmatched junction nucleotides: 23. Per germline, CDR1 SQVTM and CDR2 ANQGSEA.

This clonotype showed up just a few times. The CDR3 loop reads CASSTGTGKEAGANVLTF. The CDR3 nucleotides read TGTGCCAGCAGTACCGGGACAGGGAAGGAGGCTGGGGCCAACGTCCTGACTTTC. The chain recombines TRBV27 with TRBJ2-6; 9 nucleotides match TRBD1. V trimming: 5 bases; J trimming: 2 bases; junction bases outside the gene matches: 10. Germline V lookup: CDR1 MNHEY, CDR2 SMNVEV (reference sequence). The CDR3 covers 18 residues. The full variable domain, its missing parts supplied by reference TRBV27 and TRBJ2-6, is EAQVTQNPRYLITVTGKKLTVTCSQNMNHEYMSWYRQDPGLGLRQIYYSMNVEVTDKGDVPEGYKVSRKEKRNFPLILESPSPNQTSLYFCASSTGTGKEAGANVLTFGAGSRLTVL.

This clonotype appeared many times. CDR3 loop: CASSRQGFDQPQHF. CDR3 in DNA: TGTGCCAGCAGCCGGCAGGGTTTCGATCAGCCCCAGCATTTT. V and J are TRBV6-1 and TRBJ1-5, with D tentatively TRBD1 (5 bases). Germline V gives CDR1 MNHNS, CDR2 SASEGT. The CDR3 covers 14 residues. V shed 6 bases and J shed 5 bases, with 14 bases lying between them.

This clonotype appeared many times. J is TRBJ2-4 and V is TRBV28; D uncertain. CDR3 length: 16 amino acids. V shed 4 bases and J shed 2 bases, with 15 bases lying between them. Germline assignment: CDR1 MDHEN and CDR2 SYDVKM. DNA for the CDR3: TGTGCCAGCAGTTCTAATTACCTGGAAACCAAAAACATTCAGTACTTC. Its protein is CASSSNYLETKNIQYF.

This clonotype occurred many times. The J gene is TRBJ2-5, the V gene TRBV7-8, with no clear D. Trimming stripped 5 bases from V and 7 bases from J, with 20 bases between. Germline V gene data show CDR1 as SGHVS and CDR2 as FQNEAQ. This CDR3 has 15 amino acids. DNA for the CDR3: TGTGCCAGCAGCCACCTAGACATTCTTGAAAGGACCCAGTACTTC. This codes for CASSHLDILERTQYF.

This clonotype was counted many times. This sequence joins TRBV6-2 or TRBV6-3 and TRBJ1-2; D uncertain. The CDR3 contains 12 residues. V dropped 5 bases and J dropped 4 bases, with 8 bases sitting between them. The germline V gene encodes CDR1 MNHEY and CDR2 SVGEGT. The CDR3 nucleotides are TGTGCCAGCAGTGGGGAAATCTATGGCTACACCTTC. Protein: CASSGEIYGYTF.

This clonotype was seen ten or more times. The rearrangement links TRBV7-8 to TRBJ1-1, with D perhaps TRBD1 (6 bases). This CDR3 comprises 15 residues. The V gene lost 4 bases and the J gene lost 5 bases, with 17 bases spanning the gap. Germline CDR1 and CDR2: SGHVS and FQNEAQ. The CDR3: CASSYPKQGRTEAFF. DNA of the CDR3: TGTGCCAGCAGCTACCCAAAACAGGGTAGGACTGAAGCTTTCTTT.

This clonotype has a handful of counts. The J gene is TRBJ2-1, the V gene TRBV12-3 or TRBV12-4; TRBD2 matches at 9 bases. V was clipped by 4 bases and J by 5 bases; unmatched bases: 9. This CDR3 has 16 amino acids. The CDR3 loop is CASSSASRGGHNEQFF. CDR3 DNA sequence: TGTGCCAGCAGTTCCGCCTCGCGGGGGGGCCACAATGAGCAGTTCTTC.

There are many counts of this clonotype. The V call is TRBV11-2, the J call TRBJ2-4; no firm D call. Trimming removed 5 bases from V and 8 bases from J, with 10 bases in between. The CDR3 sequence is 12 residues long. CDR1 is SGHAT, CDR2 FQNNGV, per germline. CDR3: CASSLRPDIQYF. The CDR3 nucleotides are TGTGCCAGCAGCCTGCGACCTGACATTCAGTACTTC.

The V call is TRBV29-1, the J call TRBJ2-7; either TRBD1 or TRBD2 may supply D (5 bases each). V lost 4 bases and J lost 2, with 15 bases in between. The CDR3 is made up of 14 amino acids. The V gene's germline CDR1 is SQVTM and CDR2 ANQGSEA. In DNA form, the CDR3 reads TGCAGCGTTGGGGGCCGGGTGGGACCCTACGAGCAGTACTTC. Encoded protein: CSVGGRVGPYEQYF.

Comments on this clonotype: An end of the junction does not agree with germline; a read error may underlie this. This chain connects TRBV9 to TRBJ1-3, with D perhaps TRBD1 (6 bases). From germline, CDR1 is SGDLS and CDR2 YYNGEE. This CDR3 is 17 amino acids long. The CDR3 bases are TGTGCCAGCAGCGTAGCCCCCTCCCGGGACACTGGAAACACCACATATTTT. It yields the protein CASSVAPSRDTGNTTYF. Full variable domain (outside the CDR3, taken from reference TRBV9 and TRBJ1-3): DSGVTQTPKHLITATGQRVTLRCSPRSGDLSVYWYQQSLDQGLQFLIQYYNGEERAKGNILERFSAQQFPDLHSELNLSSLELGDSALYFCASSVAPSRDTGNTTYFGEGSWLTVV.

Only a few counts were recorded for this clonotype. The chain combines TRBV15 with TRBJ2-7; 7 bases line up with TRBD2. Germline lookup yields CDR1 LNHNV and CDR2 YYDKDF (reference sequence). The CDR3 has 17 residues. The V gene end was trimmed by 0 bases and the J gene end by 3 bases; junction bases not matched to a gene: 11. The CDR3 protein is CATSRDLVGGVFYEQYF. The CDR3 DNA sequence: TGTGCCACCAGCAGAGATCTGGTGGGGGGGGTCTTCTACGAGCAGTACTTC.